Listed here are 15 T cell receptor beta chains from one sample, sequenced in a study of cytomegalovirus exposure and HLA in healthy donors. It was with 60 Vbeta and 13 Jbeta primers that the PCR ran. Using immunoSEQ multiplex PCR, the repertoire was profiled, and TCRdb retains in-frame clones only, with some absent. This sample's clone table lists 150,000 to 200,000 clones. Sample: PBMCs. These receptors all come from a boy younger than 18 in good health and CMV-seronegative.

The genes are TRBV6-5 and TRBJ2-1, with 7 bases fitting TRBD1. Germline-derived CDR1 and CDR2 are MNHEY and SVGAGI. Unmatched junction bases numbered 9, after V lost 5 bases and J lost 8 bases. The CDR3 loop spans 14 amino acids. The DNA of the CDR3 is TGTGCCAGCAGTCGGTCCGCCGGGACAGATGAGCAGTTCTTC. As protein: CASSRSAGTDEQFF.

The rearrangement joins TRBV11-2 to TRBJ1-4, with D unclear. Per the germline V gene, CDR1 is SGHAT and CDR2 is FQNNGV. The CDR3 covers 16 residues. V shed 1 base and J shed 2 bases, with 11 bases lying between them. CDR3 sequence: CASSLGSTATNEKLFF. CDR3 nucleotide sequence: TGTGCCAGCAGCTTAGGTAGCACGGCCACTAATGAAAAACTGTTTTTT. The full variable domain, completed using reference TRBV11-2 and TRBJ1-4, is EAGVAQSPRYKIIEKRQSVAFWCNPISGHATLYWYQQILGQGPKLLIQFQNNGVVDDSQLPKDRFSAERLKGVDSTLKIQPAKLEDSAVYLCASSLGSTATNEKLFFGSGTQLSVL.

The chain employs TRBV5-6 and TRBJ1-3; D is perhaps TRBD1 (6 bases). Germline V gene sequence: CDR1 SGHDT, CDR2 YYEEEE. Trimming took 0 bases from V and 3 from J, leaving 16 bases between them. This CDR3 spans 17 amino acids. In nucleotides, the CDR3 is TGTGCCAGCAGCTTGGTGCCAGTAAGGGGGAGTGGAAACACCATATATTTT. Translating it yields CASSLVPVRGSGNTIYF.

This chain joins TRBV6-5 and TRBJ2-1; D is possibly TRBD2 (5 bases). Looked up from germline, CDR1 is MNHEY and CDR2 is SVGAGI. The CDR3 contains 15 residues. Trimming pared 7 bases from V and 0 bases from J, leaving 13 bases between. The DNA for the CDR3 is TGTGCCAGCACCGTAACTGGGAGCTCCTACAATGAGCAGTTCTTC. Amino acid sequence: CASTVTGSSYNEQFF.

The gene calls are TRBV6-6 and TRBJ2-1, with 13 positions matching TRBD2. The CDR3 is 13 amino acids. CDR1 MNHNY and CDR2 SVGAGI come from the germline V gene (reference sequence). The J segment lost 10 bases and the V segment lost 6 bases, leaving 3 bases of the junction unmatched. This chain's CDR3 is CASSTSGGGEQFF. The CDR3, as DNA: TGTGCCAGCAGCACTAGCGGGGGGGGAGAGCAGTTCTTC.

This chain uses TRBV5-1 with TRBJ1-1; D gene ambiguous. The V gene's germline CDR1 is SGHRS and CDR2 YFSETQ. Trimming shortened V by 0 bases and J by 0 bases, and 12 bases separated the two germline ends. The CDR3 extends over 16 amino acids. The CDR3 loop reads CASSLGTVPMNTEAFF. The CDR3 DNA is TGCGCCAGCAGCTTGGGGACTGTGCCCATGAACACTGAAGCTTTCTTT.

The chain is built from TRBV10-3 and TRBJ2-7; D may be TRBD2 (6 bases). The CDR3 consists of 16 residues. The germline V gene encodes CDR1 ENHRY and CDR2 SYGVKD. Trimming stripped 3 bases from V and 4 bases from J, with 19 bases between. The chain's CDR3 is CAISEGGELRYYEQYF. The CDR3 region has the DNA TGTGCCATCAGTGAAGGAGGGGAGCTTCGATATTACGAGCAGTACTTC.

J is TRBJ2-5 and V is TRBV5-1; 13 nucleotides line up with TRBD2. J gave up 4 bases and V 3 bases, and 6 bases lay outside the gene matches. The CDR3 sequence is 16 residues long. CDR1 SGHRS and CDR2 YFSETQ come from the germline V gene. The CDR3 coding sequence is TGCGCCAGCAGCTACCAGCGGACTAGCGGGGGAGAGACCCAGTACTTC. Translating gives CASSYQRTSGGETQYF.

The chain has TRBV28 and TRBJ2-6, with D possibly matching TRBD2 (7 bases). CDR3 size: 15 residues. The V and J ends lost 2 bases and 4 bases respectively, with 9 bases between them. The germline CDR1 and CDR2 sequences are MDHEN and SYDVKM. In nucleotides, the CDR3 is TGTGCCAGCAGTTTAGGGGGGGCGGGGGCCAACGTCCTGACTTTC. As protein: CASSLGGAGANVLTF.

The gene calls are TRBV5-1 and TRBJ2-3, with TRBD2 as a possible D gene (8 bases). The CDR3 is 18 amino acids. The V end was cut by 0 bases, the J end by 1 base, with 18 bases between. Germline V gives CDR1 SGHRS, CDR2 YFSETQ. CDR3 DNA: TGCGCCAGCAGCTTGGAGCCATCGGGAGGGGGCGGCACAGATACGCAGTATTTT. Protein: CASSLEPSGGGGTDTQYF.

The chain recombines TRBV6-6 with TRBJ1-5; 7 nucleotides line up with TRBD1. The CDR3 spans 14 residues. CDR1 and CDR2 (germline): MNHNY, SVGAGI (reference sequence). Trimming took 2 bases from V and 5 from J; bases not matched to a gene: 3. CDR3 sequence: CASSYLDRDQPQHF. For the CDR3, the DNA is TGTGCCAGCAGTTACCTAGACAGGGATCAGCCCCAGCATTTT.

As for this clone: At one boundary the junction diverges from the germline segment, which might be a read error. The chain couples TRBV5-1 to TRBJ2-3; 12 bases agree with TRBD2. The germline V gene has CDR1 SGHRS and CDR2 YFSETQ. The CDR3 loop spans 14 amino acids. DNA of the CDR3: TGCGCCAGCAGCTTGGAGGCTAGCGGGGGGGCTTCGGATTTT. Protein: CASSLEASGGASDF.

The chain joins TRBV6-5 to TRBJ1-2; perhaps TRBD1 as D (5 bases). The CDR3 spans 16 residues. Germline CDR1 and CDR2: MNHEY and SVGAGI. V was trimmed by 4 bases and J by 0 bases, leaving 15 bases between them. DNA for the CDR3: TGTGCCAGCAGTTTCCTGGACGGGGGAGCTAACTATGGCTACACCTTC. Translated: CASSFLDGGANYGYTF.

CDR3 nucleotides: TGCGCCAGCAGTGAAGGCGGGGGCTCCTACGAGCAGTACTTC. It specifies CASSEGGGSYEQYF. J is TRBJ2-5 and V is TRBV10-2; 7 nucleotides align to TRBD2. With the DNA end fitting TRBJ2-7 better, the J assignment may be wrong. Germline V lookup: CDR1 WSHSY, CDR2 SAAADI. The CDR3 runs 14 residues.

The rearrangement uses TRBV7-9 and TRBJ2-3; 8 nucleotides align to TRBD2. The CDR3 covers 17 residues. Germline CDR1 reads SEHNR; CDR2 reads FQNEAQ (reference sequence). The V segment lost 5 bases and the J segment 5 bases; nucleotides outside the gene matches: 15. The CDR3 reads CASSAGSYGGRLDTQYF. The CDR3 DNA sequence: TGTGCCAGCAGCGCCGGGTCCTACGGCGGGAGGCTAGATACGCAGTATTTT.